Listed below are T cell receptor beta chains from one sample, sequenced in a study of blood T cell repertoires in COVID-19. Generated by immunoSEQ multiplex PCR, the TCRdb table keeps only in-frame clones and is missing some. The table includes around 340,000 clones, around 82% detected once. The specimen sequenced was peripheral blood. These receptors all come from a man under 40 with active or convalescent COVID-19. CDR3s include the opening cysteine and the closing phenylalanine or tryptophan. Each record gives: V gene, clone size, J gene, D gene, CDR3 protein, CDR3 DNA. D genes are given only for firm matches. Clone size, where shown, is once, few, many, or a class for clones that have expanded.

>TRBV19|few|TRBJ2-7|TRBD2
CASSSQGLAGARPYEQYF
TGTGCCAGTAGTTCGCAAGGACTAGCGGGGGCGAGACCCTACGAGCAGTACTTC
>TRBV14|-|TRBJ2-1|-
CASSRSRGSYNEQFF
TGTGCCAGCAGCCGCTCCAGGGGCTCCTACAATGAGCAGTTCTTC
>TRBV13|-|TRBJ2-5|TRBD1
CASSSSGTGRGKTQYF
TGTGCCAGCAGCTCCTCCGGGACAGGGAGGGGAAAGACCCAGTACTTC
>TRBV6-2/TRBV6-3|-|TRBJ1-5|TRBD1
CASSFGGKGAGQPQHF
TGTGCCAGCAGTTTTGGGGGGAAGGGGGCAGGACAGCCCCAGCATTTT
>TRBV9|-|TRBJ2-5|-
CASSVGAGPEAGETQYF
TGTGCCAGCAGCGTAGGGGCGGGACCCGAAGCGGGAGAGACCCAGTACTTC
>TRBV5-4|-|TRBJ1-1|-
CASSLGEFSEAFF
TGTGCCAGCAGCTTGGGGGAGTTTTCTGAAGCTTTCTTT
>TRBV12-3/TRBV12-4|-|TRBJ1-4|TRBD1
CASSGQGREKLFF
TGTGCCAGCAGTGGACAGGGGAGGGAAAAACTGTTTTTT
>TRBV30|-|TRBJ1-2|-
CAWSAQGYGYTF
TGTGCCTGGAGTGCCCAGGGCTATGGCTACACCTTC
>TRBV30|-|TRBJ2-7|-
CAWTTTYEQYF
TGTGCCTGGACTACGACCTACGAGCAGTACTTC
>TRBV5-1|-|TRBJ2-3|TRBD1
CASSLEAGGFTDTQYF
TGCGCCAGCAGCTTGGAGGCAGGGGGATTCACAGATACGCAGTATTTT
>TRBV7-2|few|TRBJ1-5|-
CASSLAGTRYQPQHF
TGTGCCAGCAGCTTAGCGGGGACACGCTATCAGCCCCAGCATTTT
>TRBV9|-|TRBJ1-6|-
CASSPELTETGSPLHF
TGTGCCAGCAGCCCCGAGTTGACAGAAACTGGTTCACCCCTCCACTTT
>TRBV5-5|-|TRBJ2-7|-
CASSLGAGQLSYEQYF
TGTGCCAGCAGCTTGGGGGCAGGTCAGTTATCCTACGAGCAGTACTTC
>TRBV29-1|-|TRBJ1-2|-
CSVENRVGYGYTF
TGCAGCGTTGAAAACAGGGTCGGCTATGGCTACACCTTC
>TRBV18|-|TRBJ2-1|-
CASSPRSIEGLSYNEQFF
TGTGCCAGCTCACCAAGGTCAATAGAGGGACTCTCCTACAATGAGCAGTTCTTC
>TRBV28|-|TRBJ1-5|-
CASSRDTDSNQPQHF
TGTGCCAGCAGCCGGGATACGGATAGCAATCAGCCCCAGCATTTT
>TRBV30|-|TRBJ1-5|-
CAWSARPGIQPQHF
TGTGCCTGGAGTGCCCGCCCCGGGATTCAGCCCCAGCATTTT
>TRBV9|-|TRBJ2-5|-
CASSPRQQETQYF
TGTGCCAGCAGCCCCCGACAGCAAGAGACCCAGTACTTC
>TRBV24-1|-|TRBJ2-2|-
CATSDFANTGELFF
TGTGCCACCAGTGATTTCGCGAACACCGGGGAGCTGTTTTTT
>TRBV29-1|-|TRBJ2-1|TRBD2
CSVGTSSYNEQFF
TGCAGCGTCGGGACTAGCAGCTACAATGAGCAGTTCTTC
>TRBV27|-|TRBJ2-5|TRBD2
CASSSRLAGVPGETQYF
TGTGCCAGCAGTTCTCGACTAGCGGGGGTGCCGGGAGAGACCCAGTACTTC
>TRBV27|-|TRBJ2-7|TRBD2
CASSFGAGAYEQYF
TGTGCCAGCAGTTTCGGGGCGGGGGCCTACGAGCAGTACTTC
>TRBV6-4|once|TRBJ1-3|-
CASSDSAEVSSGNTIYF
TGTGCCAGCAGTGACTCAGCTGAGGTATCGTCTGGAAACACCATATATTTT
>TRBV9|-|TRBJ1-4|TRBD1
CASSAEQGYNEKLFF
TGTGCCAGCAGCGCTGAACAGGGGTATAATGAAAAACTGTTTTTT
>TRBV7-2|-|TRBJ2-1|TRBD2
CASSWGLAEYNEQFF
TGTGCCAGCAGCTGGGGACTAGCGGAGTACAATGAGCAGTTCTTC
>TRBV9|-|TRBJ1-5|-
CASSVQNREKSNQPQHF
TGTGCCAGCAGCGTACAGAACAGGGAAAAGAGCAATCAGCCCCAGCATTTT
>TRBV5-1|-|TRBJ1-1|-
CASSLVTVLETEAFF
TGCGCCAGCAGCTTGGTAACAGTGCTGGAAACTGAAGCTTTCTTT
>TRBV18|-|TRBJ2-3|TRBD2
CASSPTAGIDTQYF
TGTGCCAGCTCACCGACAGCGGGAATAGATACGCAGTATTTT
>TRBV18|-|TRBJ1-1|TRBD1
CASSPLAGTGATEAFF
TGTGCCAGCTCACCCTTGGCCGGGACAGGGGCCACTGAAGCTTTCTTT
>TRBV6-5|once|TRBJ2-5|-
CASRVLGKETQYF
TGTGCCAGCAGAGTACTAGGGAAAGAGACCCAGTACTTC
>TRBV18|-|TRBJ2-1|-
CASSPLTVNEQFF
TGTGCCAGCTCACCACTGACAGTGAATGAGCAGTTCTTC
>TRBV28|-|TRBJ2-5|TRBD2
CASSPTSGRMETQYF
TGTGCCAGCAGTCCGACTAGCGGGAGAATGGAGACCCAGTACTTC
>TRBV7-9|-|TRBJ1-5|TRBD1
CASSLGQLNPHSNQPQHF
TGTGCCAGCAGCTTGGGACAGCTTAACCCTCATAGCAATCAGCCCCAGCATTTT
>TRBV5-1|-|TRBJ2-2|-
CASKAGTRNTGELFF
TGCGCCAGCAAAGCTGGGACAAGGAACACCGGGGAGCTGTTTTTT
>TRBV4-2|-|TRBJ2-7|-
CASSQGSAGFSYEQYF
TGTGCCAGCAGCCAAGGCTCGGCAGGGTTCTCATACGAGCAGTACTTC
>TRBV3-1/TRBV3-2|few|TRBJ1-1|-
CASSQVLVGEDTEAFF
TGTGCCAGCAGCCAAGTCCTAGTTGGGGAGGACACTGAAGCTTTCTTT
>TRBV20-1|-|TRBJ1-2|-
CSASNPGGAGGYTF
TGCAGTGCTAGTAACCCCGGGGGTGCAGGTGGCTACACCTTC
>TRBV30|-|TRBJ1-2|-
CAWSVQPVGGYTF
TGTGCCTGGAGTGTACAGCCAGTTGGTGGCTACACCTTC
>TRBV7-2|-|TRBJ1-5|TRBD1
CASSLGGGHNQPQHF
TGTGCCAGCAGCTTAGGAGGGGGCCATAATCAGCCCCAGCATTTT
>TRBV4-1|-|TRBJ2-1|-
CASSQEAGRAGNEQFF
TGCGCCAGCAGCCAAGAGGCGGGAAGAGCGGGCAATGAGCAGTTCTTC
>TRBV6-6|-|TRBJ2-1|-
CASIGDTGEQFF
TGTGCCAGCATAGGGGATACTGGTGAGCAGTTCTTC
>TRBV5-6|-|TRBJ2-1|TRBD2
CASSLRRGGGRLHNEQFF
TGTGCCAGCAGCTTGAGGCGCGGCGGGGGGAGGTTGCACAATGAGCAGTTCTTC